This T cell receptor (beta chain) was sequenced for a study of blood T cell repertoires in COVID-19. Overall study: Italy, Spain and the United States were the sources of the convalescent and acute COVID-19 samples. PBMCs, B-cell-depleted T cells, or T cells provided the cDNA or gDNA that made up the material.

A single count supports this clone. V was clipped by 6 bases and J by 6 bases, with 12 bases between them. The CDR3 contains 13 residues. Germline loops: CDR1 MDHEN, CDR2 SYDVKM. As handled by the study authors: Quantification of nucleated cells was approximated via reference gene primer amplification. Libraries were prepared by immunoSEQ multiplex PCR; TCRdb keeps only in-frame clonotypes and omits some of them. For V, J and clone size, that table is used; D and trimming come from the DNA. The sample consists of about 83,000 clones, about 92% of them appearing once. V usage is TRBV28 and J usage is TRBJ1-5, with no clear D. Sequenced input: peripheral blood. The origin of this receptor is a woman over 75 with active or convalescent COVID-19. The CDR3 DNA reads TGTGCCAGCAGCCCCGGACGGGGTCAGCCCCAGCATTTT. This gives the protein CASSPGRGQPQHF. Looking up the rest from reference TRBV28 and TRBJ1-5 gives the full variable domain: DVKVTQSSRYLVKRTGEKVFLECVQDMDHENMFWYRQDPGLGLRLIYFSYDVKMKEKGDIPEGYSVSREKKERFSLILESASTNQTSMYLCASSPGRGQPQHFGDGTRLSIL.